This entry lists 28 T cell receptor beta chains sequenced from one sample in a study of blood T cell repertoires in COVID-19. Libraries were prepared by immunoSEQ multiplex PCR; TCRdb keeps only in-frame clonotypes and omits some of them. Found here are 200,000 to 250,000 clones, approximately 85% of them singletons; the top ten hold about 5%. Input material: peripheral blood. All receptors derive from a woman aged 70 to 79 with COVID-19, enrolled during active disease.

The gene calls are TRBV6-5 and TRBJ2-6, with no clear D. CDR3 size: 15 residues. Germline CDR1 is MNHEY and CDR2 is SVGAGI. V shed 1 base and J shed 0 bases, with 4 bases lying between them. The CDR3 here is CASSYWSSGANVLTF. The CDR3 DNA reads TGTGCCAGCAGTTACTGGAGCTCTGGGGCCAACGTCCTGACTTTC.

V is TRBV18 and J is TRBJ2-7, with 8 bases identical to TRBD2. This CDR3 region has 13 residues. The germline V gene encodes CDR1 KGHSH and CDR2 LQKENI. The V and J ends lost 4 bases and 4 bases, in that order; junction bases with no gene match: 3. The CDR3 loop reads CASSLGTSYEQYF. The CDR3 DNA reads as TGTGCCAGCTCACTAGGGACTAGTTACGAGCAGTACTTC. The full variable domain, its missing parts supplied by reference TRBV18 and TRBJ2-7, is NAGVMQNPRHLVRRRGQEARLRCSPMKGHSHVYWYRQLPEEGLKFMVYLQKENIIDESGMPKERFSAEFPKEGPSILRIQQVVRGDSAAYFCASSLGTSYEQYFGPGTRLTVT.

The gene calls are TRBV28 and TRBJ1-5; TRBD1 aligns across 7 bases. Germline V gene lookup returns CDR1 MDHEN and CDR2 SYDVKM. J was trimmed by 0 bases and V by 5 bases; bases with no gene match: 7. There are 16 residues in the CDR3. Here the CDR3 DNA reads TGTGCCAGCAGTCTACAGGGGCTCCCTAGCAATCAGCCCCAGCATTTT. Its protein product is CASSLQGLPSNQPQHF.

CDR3 residues: CASRKTGGSGNTIYF. As DNA, the CDR3 is TGTGCCAGCAGGAAGACAGGGGGTTCTGGAAACACCATATATTTT. V is TRBV27 and J is TRBJ1-3; 9 nucleotides match TRBD1. The CDR3 loop spans 15 amino acids. Looked up from germline, CDR1 is MNHEY and CDR2 is SMNVEV (reference sequence). Losses at the gene ends were 6 bases for V and 1 base for J; bases not matched to a gene: 4.

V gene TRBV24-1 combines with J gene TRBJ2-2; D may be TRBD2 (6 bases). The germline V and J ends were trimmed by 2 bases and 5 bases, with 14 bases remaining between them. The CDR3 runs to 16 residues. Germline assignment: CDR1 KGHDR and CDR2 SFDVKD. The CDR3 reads CATSDSRDGGTGELFF. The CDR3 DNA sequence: TGTGCCACCAGTGATTCCCGGGACGGAGGGACCGGGGAGCTGTTTTTT.

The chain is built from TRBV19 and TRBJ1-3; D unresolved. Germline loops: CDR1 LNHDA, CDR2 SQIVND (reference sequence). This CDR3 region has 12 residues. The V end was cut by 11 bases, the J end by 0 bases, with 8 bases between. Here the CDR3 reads CALLGSGNTIYF. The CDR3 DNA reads TGTGCCCTCCTAGGCTCTGGAAACACCATATATTTT.

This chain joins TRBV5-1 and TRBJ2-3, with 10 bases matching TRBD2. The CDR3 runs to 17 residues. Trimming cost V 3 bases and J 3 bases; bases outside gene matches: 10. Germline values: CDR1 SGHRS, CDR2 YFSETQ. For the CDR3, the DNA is TGCGCCAGCAGCTGGGGACAGTCTAGCGGGAGTACAGATACGCAGTATTTT. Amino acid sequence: CASSWGQSSGSTDTQYF.

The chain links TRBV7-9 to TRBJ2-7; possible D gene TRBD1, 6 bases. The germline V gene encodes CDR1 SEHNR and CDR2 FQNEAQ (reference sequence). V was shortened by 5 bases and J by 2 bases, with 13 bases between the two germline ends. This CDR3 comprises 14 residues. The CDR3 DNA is TGTGCCAGCAGCAAGGGGGATGTGCCCTACGAGCAGTACTTC. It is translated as CASSKGDVPYEQYF.

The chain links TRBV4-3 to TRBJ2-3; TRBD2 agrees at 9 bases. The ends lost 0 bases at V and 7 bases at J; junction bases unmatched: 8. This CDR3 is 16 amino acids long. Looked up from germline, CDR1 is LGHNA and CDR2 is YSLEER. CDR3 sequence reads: CASSQDRASGKHTQYF. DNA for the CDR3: TGCGCCAGCAGCCAAGATCGGGCTAGCGGGAAGCATACGCAGTATTTT.

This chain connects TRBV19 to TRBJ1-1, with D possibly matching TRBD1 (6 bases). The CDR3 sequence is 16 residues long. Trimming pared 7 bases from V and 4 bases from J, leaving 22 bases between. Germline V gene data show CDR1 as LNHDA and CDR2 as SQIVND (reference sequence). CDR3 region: CASTAGRGARGTEAFF. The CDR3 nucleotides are TGTGCCAGTACCGCGGGGCGGGGGGCTCGGGGCACTGAAGCTTTCTTT.

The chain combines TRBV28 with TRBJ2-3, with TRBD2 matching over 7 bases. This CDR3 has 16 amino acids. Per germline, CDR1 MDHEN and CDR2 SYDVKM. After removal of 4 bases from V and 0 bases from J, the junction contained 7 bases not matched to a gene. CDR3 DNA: TGTGCCAGCAGTTCCCCAACTAGCGTGAGCACAGATACGCAGTATTTT. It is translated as CASSSPTSVSTDTQYF.

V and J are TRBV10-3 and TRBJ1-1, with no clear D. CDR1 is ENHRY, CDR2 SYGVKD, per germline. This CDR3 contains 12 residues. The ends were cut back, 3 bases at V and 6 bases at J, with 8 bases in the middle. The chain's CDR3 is CAISDGNPEAFF. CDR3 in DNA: TGTGCCATCAGTGACGGGAATCCTGAAGCTTTCTTT.

In DNA form, the CDR3 reads TGTGCCAGCAGCTTTTCCGGGAGTGTTAGCGAGCAGTACTTC. It encodes CASSFSGSVSEQYF. The chain carries TRBV7-9 and TRBJ2-7; perhaps TRBD2 as D (6 bases). The CDR3 is 14 residues long. Trimming pared 3 bases from V and 6 bases from J, leaving 15 bases between. The germline V gene encodes CDR1 SEHNR and CDR2 FQNEAQ (reference sequence). The full variable domain, in which reference TRBV7-9 and TRBJ2-7 provide the parts outside the CDR3, is DTGVSQNPRHKITKRGQNVTFRCDPISEHNRLYWYRQTLGQGPEFLTYFQNEAQLEKSRLLSDRFSAERPKGSFSTLEIQRTEQGDSAMYLCASSFSGSVSEQYFGPGTRLTVT.

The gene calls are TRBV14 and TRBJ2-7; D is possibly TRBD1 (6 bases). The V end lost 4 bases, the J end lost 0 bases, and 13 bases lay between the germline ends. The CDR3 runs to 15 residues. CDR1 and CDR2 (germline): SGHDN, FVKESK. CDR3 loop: CASSPLGQSSYEQYF. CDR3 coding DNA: TGTGCCAGCAGCCCCCTAGGACAGAGCTCCTACGAGCAGTACTTC.

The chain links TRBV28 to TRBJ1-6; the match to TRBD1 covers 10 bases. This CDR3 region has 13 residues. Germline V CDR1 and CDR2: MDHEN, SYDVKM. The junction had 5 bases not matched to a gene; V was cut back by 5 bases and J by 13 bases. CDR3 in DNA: TGTGCCAGCAGTCCGCCGGACAGGGGGCCCCTCCACTTT. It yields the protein CASSPPDRGPLHF.

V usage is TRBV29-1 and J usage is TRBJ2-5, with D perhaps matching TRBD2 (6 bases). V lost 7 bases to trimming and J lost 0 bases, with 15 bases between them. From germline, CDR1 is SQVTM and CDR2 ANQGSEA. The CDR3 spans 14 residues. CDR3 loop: CSAQRETNQETQYF. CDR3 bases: TGCAGCGCTCAACGGGAGACTAACCAAGAGACCCAGTACTTC.

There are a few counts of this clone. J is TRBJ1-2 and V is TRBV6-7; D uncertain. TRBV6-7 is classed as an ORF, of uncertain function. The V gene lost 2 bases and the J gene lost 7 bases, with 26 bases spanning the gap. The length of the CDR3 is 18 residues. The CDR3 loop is CASSYRLQWVGTLRGYTF. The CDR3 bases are TGTGCCAGCAGTTACCGCCTACAGTGGGTAGGAACGCTGCGTGGCTACACCTTC.

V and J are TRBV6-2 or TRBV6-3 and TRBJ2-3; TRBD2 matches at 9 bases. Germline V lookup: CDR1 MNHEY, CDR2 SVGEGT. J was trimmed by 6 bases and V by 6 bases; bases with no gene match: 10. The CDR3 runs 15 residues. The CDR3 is CASSPPGLASDTQYF. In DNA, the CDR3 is TGTGCCAGCAGCCCTCCGGGACTAGCTTCGGATACGCAGTATTTT.

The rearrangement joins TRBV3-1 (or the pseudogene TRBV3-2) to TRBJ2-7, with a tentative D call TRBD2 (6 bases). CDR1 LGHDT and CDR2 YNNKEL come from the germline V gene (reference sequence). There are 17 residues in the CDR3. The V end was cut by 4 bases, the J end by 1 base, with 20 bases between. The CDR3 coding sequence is TGTGCCAGCAGCCCTCCCCTAGGAGGGACGGAGTCCTACGAGCAGTACTTC. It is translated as CASSPPLGGTESYEQYF.

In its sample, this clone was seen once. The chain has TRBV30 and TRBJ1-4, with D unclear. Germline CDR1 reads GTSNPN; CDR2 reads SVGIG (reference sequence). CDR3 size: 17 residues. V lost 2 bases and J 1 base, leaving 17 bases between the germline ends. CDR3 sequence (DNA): TGTGCCTGGAGTACCCCTTTGGACGGGAGAACTAATGAAAAACTGTTTTTT. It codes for CAWSTPLDGRTNEKLFF.

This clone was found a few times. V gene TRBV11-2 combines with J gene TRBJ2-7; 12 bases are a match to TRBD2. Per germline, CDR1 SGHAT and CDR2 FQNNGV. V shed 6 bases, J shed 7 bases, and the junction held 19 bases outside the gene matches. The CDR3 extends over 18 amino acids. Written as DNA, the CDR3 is TGTGCCAGCAGACCCTCGACTAGCGGGAGTTTGGCTTTATGGGAGCAGTACTTC. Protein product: CASRPSTSGSLALWEQYF.

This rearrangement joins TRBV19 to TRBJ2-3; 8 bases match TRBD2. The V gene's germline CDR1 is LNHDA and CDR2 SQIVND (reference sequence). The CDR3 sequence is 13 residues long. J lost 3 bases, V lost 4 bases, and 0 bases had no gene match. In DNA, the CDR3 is TGTGCCAGTAGTACTAGCGGGACAGATACGCAGTATTTT. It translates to CASSTSGTDTQYF.

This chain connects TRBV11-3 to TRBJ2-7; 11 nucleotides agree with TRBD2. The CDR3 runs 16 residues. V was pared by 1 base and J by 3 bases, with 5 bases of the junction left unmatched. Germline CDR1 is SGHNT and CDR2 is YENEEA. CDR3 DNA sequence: TGTGCCAGCAGCTTAGTTAGCGGGAGGGCCGTCTACGAGCAGTACTTC. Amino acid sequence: CASSLVSGRAVYEQYF.

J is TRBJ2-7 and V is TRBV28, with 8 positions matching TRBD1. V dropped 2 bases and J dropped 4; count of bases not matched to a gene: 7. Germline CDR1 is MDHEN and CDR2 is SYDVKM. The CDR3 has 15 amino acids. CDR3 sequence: CASSLSLGDRYEQYF. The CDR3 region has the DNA TGTGCCAGCAGTTTAAGTCTGGGGGACAGGTACGAGCAGTACTTC.

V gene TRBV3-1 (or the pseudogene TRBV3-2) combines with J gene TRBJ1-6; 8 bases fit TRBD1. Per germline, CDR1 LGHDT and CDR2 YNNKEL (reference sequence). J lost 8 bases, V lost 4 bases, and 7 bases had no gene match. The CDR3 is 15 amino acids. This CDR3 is CASSLTDRADSPLHF. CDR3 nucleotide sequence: TGTGCCAGCAGCCTGACGGACAGGGCGGATTCACCCCTCCACTTT.

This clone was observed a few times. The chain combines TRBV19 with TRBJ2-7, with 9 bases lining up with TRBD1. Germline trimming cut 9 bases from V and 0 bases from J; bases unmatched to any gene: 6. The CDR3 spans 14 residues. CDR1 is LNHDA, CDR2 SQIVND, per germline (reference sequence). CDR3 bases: TGTGCCAGGAGAAACAGGGGGCGCTCCTACGAGCAGTACTTC. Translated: CARRNRGRSYEQYF. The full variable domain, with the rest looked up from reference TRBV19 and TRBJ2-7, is DGGITQSPKYLFRKEGQNVTLSCEQNLNHDAMYWYRQDPGQGLRLIYYSQIVNDFQKGDIAEGYSVSREKKESFPLTVTSAQKNPTAFYLCARRNRGRSYEQYFGPGTRLTVT.

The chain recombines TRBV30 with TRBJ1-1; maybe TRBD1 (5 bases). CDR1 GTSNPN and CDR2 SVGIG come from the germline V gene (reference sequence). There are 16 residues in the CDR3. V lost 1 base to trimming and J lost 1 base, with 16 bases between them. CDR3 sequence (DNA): TGTGCCTGGAGTGGGAGGGTACTGGGGACGAACACTGAAGCTTTCTTT. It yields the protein CAWSGRVLGTNTEAFF.

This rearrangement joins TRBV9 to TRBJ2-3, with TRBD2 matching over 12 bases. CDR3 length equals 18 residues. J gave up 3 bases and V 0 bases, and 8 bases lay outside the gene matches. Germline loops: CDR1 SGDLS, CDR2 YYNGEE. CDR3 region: CASSVGHLTSGSTDTQYF. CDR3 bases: TGTGCCAGCAGCGTAGGGCATCTGACTAGCGGGAGTACAGATACGCAGTATTTT.